The present entry profiles one TCR beta chain with its context. Its antigen remains unknown. The data were taken from a study of T cells in Graves' hyperthyroidism and ophthalmopathy. Findings and caveats of the study: Blood also showed most of the thyroid clonotypes that were expanded above 0.001. A model built on 13 V-J features separated ophthalmopathy from stable hyperthyroidism.

Amplification of TCR beta CDR3 regions used RNA as the template. The primer set for the first-round RT-PCR of the TCR CDR3 was HTBI. TCRdb analysed the multiplex PCR reads with MiXCR anew, one entry per CDR3 protein. The profile covers about 250,000 distinct CDR3 sequences, with 20% to 25% appearing a single time and roughly 60% taken by the ten largest. Between the trimmed V and J ends, which lost 6 bases and 5 bases, there was a span of 19 bases. The CDR3 has 16 amino acids. Per germline, CDR1 MNHNS and CDR2 SASEGT. Input material: blood. The chain employs TRBV6-1 and TRBJ1-4; D uncertain. The clonotype originates from a man aged 25 to 45 with Graves' ophthalmopathy. The CDR3 DNA sequence: TGTGCCAGCAGCCAACTCGGCCGGGCCGGGAATGAAAAACTGTTTTTT. Residues: CASSQLGRAGNEKLFF.